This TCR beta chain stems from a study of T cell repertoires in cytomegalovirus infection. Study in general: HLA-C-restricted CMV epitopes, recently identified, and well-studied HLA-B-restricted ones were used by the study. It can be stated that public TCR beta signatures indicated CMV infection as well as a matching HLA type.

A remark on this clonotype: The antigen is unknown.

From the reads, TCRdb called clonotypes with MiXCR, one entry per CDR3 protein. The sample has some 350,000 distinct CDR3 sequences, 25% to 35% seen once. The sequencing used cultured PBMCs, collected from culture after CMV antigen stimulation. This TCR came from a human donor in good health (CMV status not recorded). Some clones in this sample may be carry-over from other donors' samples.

CDR3 protein: CASRVSGSAHEQYF. The CDR3 bases are TGTGCCAGCAGGGTGAGCGGGAGTGCCCACGAGCAGTACTTC. The rearrangement links TRBV6-1 to TRBJ2-7, with 8 bases aligning to TRBD2. The CDR3 runs 14 residues. Losses at the gene ends were 6 bases for V and 5 bases for J; bases not matched to a gene: 9. The germline CDR1 and CDR2 sequences are MNHNS and SASEGT.